A selection of T cell receptor beta chains follows, all from one sample in a study of blood T cell repertoires in COVID-19. Only in-frame clones appear in the TCRdb table, and some are missing; sequencing was by immunoSEQ multiplex PCR. The sample shows about 140,000 clones, about 83% of them seen only once. Sequencing was done on a sample of peripheral blood. All receptors come from a human donor in a cohort sampled during active COVID-19. CDR3s include the opening cysteine and the closing phenylalanine or tryptophan. A D gene is named only where the DNA matches it firmly. Clone size appears in some rows only: once, few, many, or a class for an expanded clone.

CDR3aa	CDR3nt	len	j_gene	v_gene	abundance	d_gene
CASSQRTGGVTEAFF	TGTGCCAGCAGCCAAAGGACAGGGGGCGTTACTGAAGCTTTCTTT	15	TRBJ1-1	TRBV3-1/TRBV3-2	.	TRBD1
CASSQPSGIRLSNQPQHF	TGTGCCAGTAGTCAGCCCTCAGGGATCCGTTTAAGCAATCAGCCCCAGCATTTT	18	TRBJ1-5	TRBV19	.	.
CASIQGVIGSPLHF	TGTGCCAGCATCCAGGGGGTAATTGGTTCACCCCTCCACTTT	14	TRBJ1-6	TRBV28	.	TRBD1
CASSQDLRKSYEQYF	TGTGCCAGCAGCCAAGATCTTAGAAAGTCCTACGAGCAGTACTTC	15	TRBJ2-7	TRBV14	once	.
CAISDRGPDRSDSPLHF	TGTGCCATCAGTGACCGGGGGCCGGACAGGTCGGATTCACCCCTCCACTTT	17	TRBJ1-6	TRBV10-3	few	TRBD1
CAWRGQGGSYEQYF	TGTGCCTGGAGAGGGCAGGGTGGTTCCTACGAGCAGTACTTC	14	TRBJ2-7	TRBV30	.	.
CAISGLLAGETGELFF	TGTGCCATCAGTGGGCTACTAGCGGGAGAGACCGGGGAGCTGTTTTTT	16	TRBJ2-2	TRBV10-3	.	TRBD2
CASSQGRGTRLETQYF	TGCGCCAGCAGCCAAGGGAGAGGGACTAGGCTTGAGACCCAGTACTTC	16	TRBJ2-5	TRBV4-3	.	TRBD2
CASSPTRGGQGYYEQYF	TGTGCCAGCAGCCCGACCCGGGGGGGACAGGGATACTACGAGCAGTACTTC	17	TRBJ2-7	TRBV7-2	.	.
CASSLTQGPGELFF	TGCGCCAGCAGCTTGACTCAGGGTCCCGGGGAGCTGTTTTTT	14	TRBJ2-2	TRBV5-1	.	.
CASNLGGDEAFF	TGTGCCAGCAATTTGGGGGGAGATGAAGCTTTCTTT	12	TRBJ1-1	TRBV7-9	few	.
CAISESPSTSTDTQYF	TGTGCCATCAGTGAGTCGCCTTCCACTAGCACAGATACGCAGTATTTT	16	TRBJ2-3	TRBV10-3	.	.
CASSLARAGGSYEQYF	TGCGCCAGCAGCCTAGCCAGGGCAGGGGGCTCCTACGAGCAGTACTTC	16	TRBJ2-7	TRBV4-3	.	TRBD1
CASSSGGVNTEAFF	TGTGCCAGCAGTTCCGGGGGGGTGAACACTGAAGCTTTCTTT	14	TRBJ1-1	TRBV28	.	.
CATSRGGAGQPGYTF	TGTGCCACCAGCAGAGGCGGGGCAGGGCAACCCGGCTACACCTTC	15	TRBJ1-2	TRBV15	.	.
CASSYSGTGSPHQPQHF	TGTGCCAGCAGTTACTCCGGGACAGGGTCCCCCCATCAGCCCCAGCATTTT	17	TRBJ1-5	TRBV6-2/TRBV6-3	.	TRBD1
CASSLYGRVVPGYTF	TGTGCCAGCAGCTTGTACGGCAGGGTGGTTCCAGGCTACACCTTC	15	TRBJ1-2	TRBV5-4	.	.
CASSTGLAGEVYEQYF	TGTGCCAGTAGTACCGGACTAGCGGGAGAAGTCTACGAGCAGTACTTC	16	TRBJ2-7	TRBV19	once	TRBD2
CASSLGLAGGNEQFF	TGTGCCAGCAGCTTAGGCCTAGCGGGGGGGAATGAGCAGTTCTTC	15	TRBJ2-1	TRBV7-2	.	TRBD2
CASSPPGLAGYEQYF	TGTGCCAGCAGCCCCCCGGGGCTAGCGGGCTACGAGCAGTACTTC	15	TRBJ2-7	TRBV5-4	.	TRBD2
CAIDTSGTSRNEQFF	TGTGCCATCGATACCTCCGGGACTAGTCGCAATGAGCAGTTCTTC	15	TRBJ2-1	TRBV10-3	.	TRBD2
CASSRREGDGYTF	TGTGCCAGCAGCCGAAGGGAAGGGGATGGCTACACCTTC	13	TRBJ1-2	TRBV7-9	.	.